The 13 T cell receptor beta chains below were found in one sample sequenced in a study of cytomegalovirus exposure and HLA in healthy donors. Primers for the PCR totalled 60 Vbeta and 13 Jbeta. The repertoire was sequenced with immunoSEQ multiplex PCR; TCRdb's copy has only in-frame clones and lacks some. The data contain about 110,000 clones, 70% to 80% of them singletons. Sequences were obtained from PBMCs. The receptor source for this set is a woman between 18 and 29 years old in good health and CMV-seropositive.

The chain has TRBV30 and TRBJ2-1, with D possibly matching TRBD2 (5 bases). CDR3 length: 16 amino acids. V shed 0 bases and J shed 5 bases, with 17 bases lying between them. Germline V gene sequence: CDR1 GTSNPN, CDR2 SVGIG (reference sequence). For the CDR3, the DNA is TGTGCCTGGAGTGTAGGAATTGAAGAGGGCCACAATGAGCAGTTCTTC. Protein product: CAWSVGIEEGHNEQFF.

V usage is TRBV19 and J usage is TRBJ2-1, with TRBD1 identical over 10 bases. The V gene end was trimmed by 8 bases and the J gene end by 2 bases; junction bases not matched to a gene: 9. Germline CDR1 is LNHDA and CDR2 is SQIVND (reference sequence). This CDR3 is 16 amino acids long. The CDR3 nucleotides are TGTGCCAGTGCACGGGGGACAGGGGATGCCTACAATGAGCAGTTCTTC. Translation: CASARGTGDAYNEQFF. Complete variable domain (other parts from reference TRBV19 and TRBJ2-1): DGGITQSPKYLFRKEGQNVTLSCEQNLNHDAMYWYRQDPGQGLRLIYYSQIVNDFQKGDIAEGYSVSREKKESFPLTVTSAQKNPTAFYLCASARGTGDAYNEQFFGPGTRLTVL.

The CDR3 is CASSEATQEASGYTF. The CDR3 nucleotides are TGTGCCAGCAGTGAAGCGACCCAGGAGGCCTCTGGCTACACCTTC. The rearrangement uses TRBV6-1 and TRBJ1-2; D is unresolved. The germline V gene has CDR1 MNHNS and CDR2 SASEGT. This CDR3 spans 15 amino acids. Trimming removed 0 bases from V and 7 bases from J, with 15 bases in between.

CDR3 sequence: CASSPEAAGELFF. The CDR3 DNA sequence: TGCGCCAGCAGCCCAGAAGCGGCCGGGGAGCTGTTTTTT. This sequence joins TRBV5-1 and TRBJ2-2; tentatively, D is TRBD2 (5 bases). CDR3 length: 13 amino acids. Trimming cost V 4 bases and J 6 bases, with 10 bases left between them. The germline gives CDR1 SGHRS, CDR2 YFSETQ.

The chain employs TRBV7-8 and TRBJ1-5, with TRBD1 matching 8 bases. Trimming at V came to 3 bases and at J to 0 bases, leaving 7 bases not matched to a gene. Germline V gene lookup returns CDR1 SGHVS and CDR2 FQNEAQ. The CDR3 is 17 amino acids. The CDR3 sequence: CASSFDRGRGSNQPQHF. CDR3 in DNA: TGTGCCAGCAGCTTCGACAGGGGACGAGGTAGCAATCAGCCCCAGCATTTT.

The CDR3 nucleotides are TGTGCCAGCAGTTTATGGCAAGGGAGCTCTGGAAACACCATATATTTT. It codes for CASSLWQGSSGNTIYF. This chain joins TRBV28 and TRBJ1-3; D unclear. The V end lost 0 bases, the J end lost 0 bases, and 9 bases lay between the germline ends. The CDR3 length is 16 residues. Germline lookup yields CDR1 MDHEN and CDR2 SYDVKM.

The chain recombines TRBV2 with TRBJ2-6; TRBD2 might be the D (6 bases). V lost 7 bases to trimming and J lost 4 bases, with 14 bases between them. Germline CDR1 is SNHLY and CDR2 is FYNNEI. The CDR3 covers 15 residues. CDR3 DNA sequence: TGTGCCAGCATCCGAGGCGGGGTAGGGGCCAACGTCCTGACTTTC. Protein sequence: CASIRGGVGANVLTF.

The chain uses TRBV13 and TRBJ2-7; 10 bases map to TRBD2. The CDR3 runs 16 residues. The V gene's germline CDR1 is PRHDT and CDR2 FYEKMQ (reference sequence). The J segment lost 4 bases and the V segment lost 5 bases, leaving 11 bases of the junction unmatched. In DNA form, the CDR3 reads TGTGCCAGCAGCCAAGGGGGGACTAGCGCGGATTACGAGCAGTACTTC. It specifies CASSQGGTSADYEQYF.

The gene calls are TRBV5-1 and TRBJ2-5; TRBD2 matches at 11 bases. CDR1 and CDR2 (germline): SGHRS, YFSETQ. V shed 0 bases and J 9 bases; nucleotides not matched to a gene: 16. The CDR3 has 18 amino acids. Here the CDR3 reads CASSLDSPSSGGSAAQYF. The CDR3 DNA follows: TGCGCCAGCAGCTTGGACTCGCCATCTAGCGGGGGGTCCGCGGCCCAGTACTTC.

CDR3 nucleotides: TGTGCCACCAGTGGACAGCCTTACAATGAGCAGTTCTTC. This sequence encodes CATSGQPYNEQFF. The V call is TRBV15, the J call TRBJ2-1; TRBD1 is a possible D gene (6 bases). The CDR3 consists of 13 residues. CDR1 is LNHNV and CDR2 is YYDKDF in the germline V gene (reference sequence). Trimming took off 6 bases at V and 4 bases at J, with 10 bases between the two ends.

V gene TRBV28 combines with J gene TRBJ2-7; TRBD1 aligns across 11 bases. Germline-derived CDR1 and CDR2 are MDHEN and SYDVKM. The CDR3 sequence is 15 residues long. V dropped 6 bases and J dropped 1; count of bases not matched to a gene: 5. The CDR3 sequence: CASSLRDRGSYEQYF. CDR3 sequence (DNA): TGTGCCAGCAGCCTCCGGGACAGGGGGTCCTACGAGCAGTACTTC.

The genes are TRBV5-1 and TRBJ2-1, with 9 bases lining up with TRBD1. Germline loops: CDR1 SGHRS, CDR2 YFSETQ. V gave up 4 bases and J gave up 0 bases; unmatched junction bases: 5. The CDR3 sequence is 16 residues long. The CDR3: CASSGGQGRSYNEQFF. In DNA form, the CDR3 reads TGCGCCAGCAGCGGGGGACAGGGACGCTCCTACAATGAGCAGTTCTTC. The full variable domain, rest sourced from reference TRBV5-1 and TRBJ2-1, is KAGVTQTPRYLIKTRGQQVTLSCSPISGHRSVSWYQQTPGQGLQFLFEYFSETQRNKGNFPGRFSGRQFSNSRSEMNVSTLELGDSALYLCASSGGQGRSYNEQFFGPGTRLTVL.

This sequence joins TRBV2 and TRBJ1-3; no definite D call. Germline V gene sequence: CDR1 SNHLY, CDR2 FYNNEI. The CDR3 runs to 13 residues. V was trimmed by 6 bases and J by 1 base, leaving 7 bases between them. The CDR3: CASSPISGNTIYF. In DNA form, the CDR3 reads TGTGCCAGCAGCCCCATTTCTGGAAACACCATATATTTT.